This TCR beta chain was identified during a study of control samples from healthy donors and cancer patients. The repertoire was sequenced with immunoSEQ multiplex PCR; TCRdb's copy has only in-frame clones and lacks some. The sample records just over 150,000 clones, over 90% being singletons. This CDR3 is built from 12 residues. V lost 2 bases and J lost 9, with 8 bases in between. The germline gives CDR1 MDHEN, CDR2 SYDVKM. This sequence joins TRBV28 and TRBJ2-1; D unclear. This TCR came from a man aged 45-65 years in good health. The sequencing input was blood. CDR3 amino acids: CASSLSPGEQFF. The CDR3 DNA is TGTGCCAGCAGTTTAAGCCCCGGTGAGCAGTTCTTC.